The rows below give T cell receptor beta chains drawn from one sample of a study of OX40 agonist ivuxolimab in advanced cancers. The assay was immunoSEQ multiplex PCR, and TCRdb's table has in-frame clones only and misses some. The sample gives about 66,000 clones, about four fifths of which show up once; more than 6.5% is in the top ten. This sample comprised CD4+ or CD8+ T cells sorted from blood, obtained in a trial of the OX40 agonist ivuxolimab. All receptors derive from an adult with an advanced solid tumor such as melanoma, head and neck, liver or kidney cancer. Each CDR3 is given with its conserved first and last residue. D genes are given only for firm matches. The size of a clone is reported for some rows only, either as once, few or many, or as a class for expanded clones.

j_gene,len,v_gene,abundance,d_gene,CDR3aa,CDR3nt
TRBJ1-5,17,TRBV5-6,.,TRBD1,CASSFRKGAGSNQPQHF,TGTGCCAGCAGCTTTCGGAAGGGGGCTGGTAGCAATCAGCCCCAGCATTTT
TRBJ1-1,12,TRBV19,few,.,CASSRPNTEAFF,TGTGCCAGTAGTCGTCCGAACACTGAAGCTTTCTTT
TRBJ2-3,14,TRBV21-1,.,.,CASRRDASTDTQYF,TGTGCCAGCCGACGGGACGCCAGCACAGATACGCAGTATTTT
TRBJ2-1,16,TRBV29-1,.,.,CSVAVTQASSYNEQFF,TGCAGCGTTGCGGTCACCCAGGCCAGCTCCTACAATGAGCAGTTCTTC
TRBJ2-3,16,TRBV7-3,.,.,CASSLGLNRETDTQYF,TGTGCCAGCAGCTTAGGGTTGAACAGGGAAACAGATACGCAGTATTTT
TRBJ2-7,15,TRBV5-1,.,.,CASSQNPTGSYEQYF,TGCGCCAGCAGCCAGAACCCGACAGGTTCCTACGAGCAGTACTTC
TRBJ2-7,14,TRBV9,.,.,CASSVTAGDYEQYF,TGTGCCAGCAGCGTGACAGCGGGCGATTACGAGCAGTACTTC
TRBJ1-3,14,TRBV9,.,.,CASSVAASGNTIYF,TGTGCCAGCAGCGTAGCGGCCTCTGGAAACACCATATATTTT
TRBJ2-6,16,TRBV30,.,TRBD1,CAWSPGTGGGANVLTF,TGTGCCTGGAGTCCCGGGACAGGGGGTGGGGCCAACGTCCTGACTTTC
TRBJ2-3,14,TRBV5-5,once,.,CASGHERGTDTQYF,TGTGCCAGCGGCCACGAGCGGGGCACAGATACGCAGTATTTT
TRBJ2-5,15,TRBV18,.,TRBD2,CASSPSSTGGETQYF,TGTGCCAGCTCACCGAGCTCGACGGGGGGAGAGACCCAGTACTTC
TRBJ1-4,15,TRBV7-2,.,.,CASSDPVGVEEKLFF,TGTGCCAGCAGCGACCCTGTGGGGGTAGAGGAAAAACTGTTTTTT
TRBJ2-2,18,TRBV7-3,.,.,CASSLRPPRLANTGELFF,TGTGCCAGCAGCTTAAGGCCCCCACGACTCGCGAACACCGGGGAGCTGTTTTTT
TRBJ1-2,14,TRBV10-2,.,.,CASSDWAVNYGYTF,TGCGCCAGCAGTGATTGGGCTGTTAACTATGGCTACACCTTC
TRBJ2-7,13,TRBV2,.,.,CASSGSLAFEQYF,TGTGCCAGCAGCGGATCGCTAGCGTTCGAGCAGTACTTC
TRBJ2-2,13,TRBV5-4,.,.,CASSLKGTGELFF,TGTGCCAGCAGCTTGAAGGGAACCGGGGAGCTGTTTTTT
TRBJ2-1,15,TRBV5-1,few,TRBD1,CASSLTGGSYNEQFF,TGCGCCAGCAGCCTTACAGGGGGCTCCTACAATGAGCAGTTCTTC
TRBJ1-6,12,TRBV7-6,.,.,CASSRRGSPLHF,TGTGCCAGCAGCCGCCGGGGTTCACCCCTCCACTTT
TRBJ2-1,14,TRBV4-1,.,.,CASSQEGSVNEQFF,TGCGCCAGCAGCCAAGAAGGTAGCGTGAATGAGCAGTTCTTC
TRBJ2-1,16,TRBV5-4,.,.,CASSLGGVRSYNEQFF,TGTGCCAGCAGCTTGGGGGGGGTCCGCTCCTACAATGAGCAGTTCTTC
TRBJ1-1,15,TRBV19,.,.,CASSRRTAANTEAFF,TGTGCCAGTAGCCGCAGGACAGCAGCGAACACTGAAGCTTTCTTT
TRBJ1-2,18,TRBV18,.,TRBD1,CASSPGRDRGLKDYGYTF,TGTGCCAGCTCACCGGGGAGGGACAGGGGGCTGAAGGACTATGGCTACACCTTC
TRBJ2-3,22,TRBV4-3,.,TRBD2,CASSQEPSRVAGGPPMTDTQYF,TGCGCCAGCAGCCAAGAACCCTCGAGAGTAGCGGGAGGGCCCCCGATGACAGATACGCAGTATTTT
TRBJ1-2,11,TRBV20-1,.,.,CSAAGDYGYTF,TGCAGTGCTGCGGGGGACTATGGCTACACCTTC
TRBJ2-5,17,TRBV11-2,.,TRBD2,CASSPRSSGSWSETQYF,TGTGCCAGCAGCCCACGATCTAGCGGGAGTTGGTCGGAGACCCAGTACTTC
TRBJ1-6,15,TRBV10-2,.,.,CASSETEMGNSPLHF,TGCGCCAGCAGTGAGACGGAAATGGGGAATTCACCCCTCCACTTT
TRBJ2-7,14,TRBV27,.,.,CASSVQGGWYEQYF,TGTGCCAGCAGTGTACAGGGAGGGTGGTACGAGCAGTACTTC
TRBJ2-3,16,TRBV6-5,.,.,CASSYSGLPGTDTQYF,TGTGCCAGCAGTTACTCGGGACTGCCGGGCACAGATACGCAGTATTTT
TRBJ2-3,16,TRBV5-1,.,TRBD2,CASSLAGLAGPDTQYF,TGCGCCAGCAGCTTGGCCGGACTAGCGGGTCCAGATACGCAGTATTTT
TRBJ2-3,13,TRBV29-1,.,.,CSVERGALDTQYF,TGCAGCGTGGAAAGGGGGGCCTTAGATACGCAGTATTTT
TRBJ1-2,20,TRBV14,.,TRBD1,CASSQDSKVDRDPLNYGYTF,TGTGCCAGCAGCCAAGATTCGAAGGTGGACAGGGATCCCTTAAACTATGGCTACACCTTC
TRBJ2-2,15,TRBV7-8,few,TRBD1,CASSSLRGRSGELFF,TGTGCCAGCAGCTCCCTGAGGGGGCGAAGCGGGGAGCTGTTTTTT
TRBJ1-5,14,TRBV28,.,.,CASSPGVSNQPQHF,TGTGCCAGCAGCCCAGGGGTAAGCAATCAGCCCCAGCATTTT
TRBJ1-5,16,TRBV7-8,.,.,CASSLVAGAETQPQHF,TGTGCCAGCAGCTTAGTTGCGGGGGCCGAAACTCAGCCCCAGCATTTT
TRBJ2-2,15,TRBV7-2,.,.,CASTRVGGEPGELFF,TGTGCCAGCACCCGTGTAGGGGGGGAACCCGGGGAGCTGTTTTTT
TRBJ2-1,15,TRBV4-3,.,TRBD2,CASSQKAGGGHEQFF,TGCGCCAGCAGCCAGAAAGCGGGAGGGGGGCATGAGCAGTTCTTC
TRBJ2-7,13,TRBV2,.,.,CASCRESRDEQYF,TGTGCCAGTTGTCGGGAGTCGAGGGACGAGCAGTACTTC
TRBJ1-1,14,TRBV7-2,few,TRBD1,CASSAGGMGTEAFF,TGTGCCAGCAGCGCAGGGGGCATGGGCACTGAAGCTTTCTTT
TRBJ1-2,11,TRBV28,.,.,CASSSVGGYTF,TGTGCCAGCAGTTCCGTGGGAGGCTACACCTTC
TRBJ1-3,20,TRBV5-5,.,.,CASSLVGISLTISSGNTIYF,TGTGCCAGCAGCTTGGTCGGGATCTCCCTTACTATAAGCTCTGGAAACACCATATATTTT
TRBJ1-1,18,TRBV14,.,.,CASSQDRLLGGRNTEAFF,TGTGCCAGCAGCCAAGATCGATTACTCGGCGGTAGGAACACTGAAGCTTTCTTT
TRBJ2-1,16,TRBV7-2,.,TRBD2,CASSLESPASGTEQFF,TGTGCCAGCAGCTTAGAGTCTCCGGCTAGCGGGACTGAGCAGTTCTTC
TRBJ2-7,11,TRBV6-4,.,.,CASSDPPEQYF,TGTGCCAGCAGTGACCCCCCCGAGCAGTACTTC
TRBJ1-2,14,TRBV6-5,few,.,CASSYSGREYGYTF,TGTGCCAGCAGTTACTCGGGCAGGGAGTATGGCTACACCTTC
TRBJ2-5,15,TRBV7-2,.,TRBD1,CASSVSQGAYETQYF,TGTGCCAGCAGTGTTTCACAGGGGGCCTACGAGACCCAGTACTTC
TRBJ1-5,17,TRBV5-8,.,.,CASSLRDSHYSNQPQHF,TGTGCCAGCAGCTTGCGTGACAGTCACTATAGCAATCAGCCCCAGCATTTT
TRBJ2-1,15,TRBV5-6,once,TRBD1,CASSFQGAPHNEQFF,TGTGCCAGCAGCTTTCAGGGGGCCCCCCACAATGAGCAGTTCTTC
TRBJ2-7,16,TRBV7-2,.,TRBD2,CASSSLGLAGGAEQYF,TGTGCCAGCAGCTCTCTGGGACTAGCGGGAGGAGCCGAGCAGTACTTC
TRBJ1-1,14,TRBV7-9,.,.,CASTQGIMNTEAFF,TGTGCCAGCACCCAGGGGATCATGAACACTGAAGCTTTCTTT
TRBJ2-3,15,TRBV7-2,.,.,CASSFGRFLGDTQYF,TGTGCCAGCAGCTTCGGCAGGTTTCTAGGAGATACGCAGTATTTT
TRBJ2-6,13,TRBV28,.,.,CASSDGGANVLTF,TGTGCCAGCAGCGACGGTGGGGCCAACGTCCTGACTTTC
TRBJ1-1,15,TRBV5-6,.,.,CASSLAGGSRTEAFF,TGTGCCAGCAGCTTGGCGGGAGGGAGCCGAACTGAAGCTTTCTTT